This T cell receptor (beta chain) is from a study of PD-L1 blockade in urothelial cancer. This CDR3 is 15 amino acids long. Trimming stripped 3 bases from V and 5 bases from J, with 13 bases between. Germline V lookup: CDR1 MNHNS, CDR2 SASEGT. The method was immunoSEQ multiplex PCR; TCRdb's version includes in-frame clones alone and lacks a portion of them. Of tens of thousands of clones in the sample, about four fifths were seen once. The time point is: pretreatment peripheral blood. The chain carries TRBV6-1 and TRBJ2-2; the D gene is possibly TRBD1 (5 bases). The clonotype originates from a man in his sixties with urothelial cancer. The sample here was PBMCs, taken around atezolizumab (anti-PD-L1) treatment. This CDR3 is CASSEQGFATGELFF. DNA for the CDR3: TGTGCCAGCAGTGAGCAGGGATTCGCTACCGGGGAGCTGTTTTTT.